This T cell receptor beta chain was obtained from a study of T-cell memory formation after mild COVID-19. Study findings and constraints: Clones which contracted sat mainly in CM and EM if CD4+, and in EMRA if CD8+. SARS-CoV-2 specificity was not confirmed for second-wave clones peaking on day 37.

The CDR3 totals 12 residues. CDR1 SEHNR and CDR2 FQNEAQ come from the germline V gene (reference sequence). Trimming pared 3 bases from V and 7 bases from J, leaving 7 bases between. TCR alpha and TCR beta cDNA libraries with sample barcodes and UMIs came from 5'RACE using constant-segment primers. TCRdb called the 5' RACE reads again in MiXCR, with one record for every CDR3 protein. The sample carries tens of thousands of distinct CDR3 sequences, 13% recorded once. Note on this clonotype: Its target is not known.

The V call is TRBV7-9, the J call TRBJ2-1, with a possible D match to TRBD1 (6 bases). This receptor was identified in a man in his late teens or twenties who had mild COVID-19 (a few samples of this study predate the infection). Cell type and time point are not known. Material for sequencing was PBMCs or a T cell subset sorted from them (not recorded which). CDR3 amino acids: CASSFTGNEQFF. In nucleotides, the CDR3 is TGTGCCAGCAGCTTCACAGGGAATGAGCAGTTCTTC.